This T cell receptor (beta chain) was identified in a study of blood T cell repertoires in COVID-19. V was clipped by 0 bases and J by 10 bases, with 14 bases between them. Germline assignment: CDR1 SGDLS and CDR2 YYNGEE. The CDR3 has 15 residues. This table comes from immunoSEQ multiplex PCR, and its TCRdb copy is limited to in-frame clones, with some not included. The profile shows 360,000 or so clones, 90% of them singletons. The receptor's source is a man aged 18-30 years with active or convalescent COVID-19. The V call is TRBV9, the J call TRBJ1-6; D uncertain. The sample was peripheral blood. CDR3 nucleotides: TGTGCCAGCAGCGTAGGGTCCGAACTGCACTCACCCCTCCACTTT. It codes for CASSVGSELHSPLHF.